This TCR beta chain was retrieved from a study of identical twins. From the 5' RACE reads, TCRdb called clonotypes with MiXCR, one entry per CDR3 protein. The sample lists some 560,000 distinct CDR3 sequences; more than 9% were seen once. This clonotype has more than one count but fewer than ten. These sequences were also reported in another study, on yellow fever vaccine responses in identical twins.

Source material: PBMCs. The TCR originated in a woman younger than 35 in good health.

This CDR3 is CSAQNRQGRNEQFF. CDR3 bases: TGCAGTGCGCAGAATCGACAGGGCCGGAATGAGCAGTTCTTC. The chain carries TRBV20-1 and TRBJ2-1; 7 bases agree with TRBD1. V lost 6 bases, J lost 7 bases, and 12 bases stayed unmatched. The CDR3 totals 14 residues. Germline V CDR1 and CDR2: DFQATT, SNEGSKA (reference sequence).